Each of the 24 T cell receptor beta chains below was sequenced from the same sample in a study of cytomegalovirus exposure and HLA in healthy donors (dated by TCRdb to 2016 to 2017). Libraries were made using the immunoSEQ multiplex PCR assay. A mixture of 60 forward primers for TCR Vbeta segments and 13 reverse primers for TCR Jbeta segments was used in the multiplex PCR. The source is immuneACCESS, and TCRdb retained only in-frame sequences with V and J called. Part of the clones is not carried over; for the studies checked, unresolved V genes explain less than half of this, and the remainder is unexplained. The sample data list approximately 200,000 clones, and 65% to 85% of these were observed just once. The top ten constitute roughly 1.6% of the sample. The sequencing input was PBMCs. These receptors originate from a woman aged 18-30 years in good health and CMV-seronegative.

The sample holds a few counts of this clone. The rearrangement joins TRBV5-6 to TRBJ1-6; tentative D call: TRBD1 (6 bases). Trimming took off 5 bases at V and 6 bases at J, with 15 bases between the two ends. Looked up from germline, CDR1 is SGHDT and CDR2 is YYEEEE. The CDR3 has 15 amino acids. CDR3 bases: TGTGCCAGCAGTACCTCGGGGGGGCCTAATTCACCCCTCCACTTT. This encodes CASSTSGGPNSPLHF. Supplemented by reference TRBV5-6 and TRBJ1-6, the full variable domain reads DAGVTQSPTHLIKTRGQQVTLRCSPKSGHDTVSWYQQALGQGPQFIFQYYEEEERQRGNFPDRFSGHQFPNYSSELNVNALLLGDSALYLCASSTSGGPNSPLHFGNGTRLTVT.

This clone was recorded only once. The rearrangement links TRBV7-9 to TRBJ2-2; 9 bases match TRBD2. Unmatched junction bases numbered 7, after V lost 1 base and J lost 7 bases. The germline gives CDR1 SEHNR, CDR2 FQNEAQ (reference sequence). This CDR3 has 16 amino acids. The CDR3 nucleotides read TGTGCCAGCAGCTTAGGTCGGTTAGCGGGAGTCGGGGAGCTGTTTTTT. Its protein is CASSLGRLAGVGELFF.

The V call is TRBV7-6, the J call TRBJ2-1, with 12 positions matching TRBD2. Germline CDR1 reads SGHVS; CDR2 reads FNYEAQ. The CDR3 contains 18 residues. The V gene end was trimmed by 1 base and the J gene end by 8 bases; junction bases not matched to a gene: 12. CDR3 nucleotides: TGTGCCAGCAGCTTAGAACGACTAGCGGGAGAATCGGGGTATGAGCAGTTCTTC. Protein product: CASSLERLAGESGYEQFF.

V and J are TRBV13 and TRBJ1-3; TRBD1 is a possible D gene (6 bases). This CDR3 region has 16 residues. V was pared by 7 bases and J by 3 bases, with 19 bases between. The germline V gene has CDR1 PRHDT and CDR2 FYEKMQ (reference sequence). The CDR3 region has the DNA TGTGCCAGCACCGAGGACAGTTCGAAGGTTGGAAACACCATATATTTT. It codes for CASTEDSSKVGNTIYF. Full variable domain (outside the CDR3, taken from reference TRBV13 and TRBJ1-3): AAGVIQSPRHLIKEKRETATLKCYPIPRHDTVYWYQQGPGQDPQFLISFYEKMQSDKGSIPDRFSAQQFSDYHSELNMSSLELGDSALYFCASTEDSSKVGNTIYFGEGSWLTVV.

The chain employs TRBV5-5 and TRBJ1-6, with TRBD1 identical over 7 bases. The germline CDR1 and CDR2 sequences are SGHKS and YYEKEE (reference sequence). The CDR3 has 14 residues. V was pared by 5 bases and J by 7 bases, with 6 bases of the junction left unmatched. CDR3 DNA sequence: TGTGCCAGCAGGACCGGGACAGAGAATTCACCCCTCCACTTT. Its translation: CASRTGTENSPLHF.

V and J are TRBV5-1 and TRBJ2-7; perhaps TRBD1 as D (6 bases). CDR3 length: 12 amino acids. CDR1 and CDR2 (germline): SGHRS, YFSETQ. Trimming removed 6 bases from V and 4 bases from J, with 11 bases in between. CDR3 loop: CASMGATYEQYF. The CDR3 DNA reads as TGCGCCAGCATGGGGGCAACTTACGAGCAGTACTTC.

The chain's CDR3 is CASSTLGDDGEKLFF. DNA for the CDR3: TGTGCCAGCAGCACGCTCGGGGATGATGGTGAAAAACTGTTTTTT. The rearrangement joins TRBV5-6 to TRBJ1-4; D unresolved. With 4 bases removed from V and 7 bases from J, the gap between germline ends came to 17 bases. Germline CDR1 reads SGHDT; CDR2 reads YYEEEE. This CDR3 is built from 15 residues.

The rearrangement links TRBV11-2 to TRBJ2-2; D is undetermined. V dropped 2 bases and J dropped 6 bases, with 10 bases sitting between them. The CDR3 totals 14 residues. The germline V gene has CDR1 SGHAT and CDR2 FQNNGV. CDR3 loop: CASSLSLSPGELFF. The DNA of the CDR3 is TGTGCCAGCAGCTTATCTCTATCTCCCGGGGAGCTGTTTTTT.

CDR3 DNA: TGTGCCAGCAGTTTTATCCCGGTGGGCGAGACCCAGTACTTC. Protein product: CASSFIPVGETQYF. The chain joins TRBV28 to TRBJ2-5; D not certain. From germline, CDR1 is MDHEN and CDR2 SYDVKM. This CDR3 is 14 amino acids long. V gave up 3 bases and J gave up 5 bases, with 13 bases separating them.

The genes are TRBV30 and TRBJ2-1; 9 nucleotides line up with TRBD2. V shed 5 bases, J shed 3 bases, and the junction held 2 bases outside the gene matches. The CDR3 covers 13 residues. CDR1 and CDR2 (germline): GTSNPN, SVGIG (reference sequence). The CDR3, as DNA: TGTGCCTGGGCGGGGGGGGTCTACAATGAGCAGTTCTTC. It translates to CAWAGGVYNEQFF.

Only one count was recorded for this clone. This chain joins TRBV14 and TRBJ1-1; 8 bases fit TRBD1. There are 16 residues in the CDR3. V was clipped by 3 bases and J by 3 bases; unmatched bases: 9. In germline, CDR1 is SGHDN, CDR2 FVKESK. CDR3 nucleotides: TGTGCCAGCAGCCACGGACAGGGTGGAGCGTACACTGAAGCTTTCTTT. As protein: CASSHGQGGAYTEAFF.

This chain connects TRBV4-3 to TRBJ2-3; D is ambiguous. V was shortened by 0 bases and J by 0 bases, with 16 bases between the two germline ends. Germline V CDR1 and CDR2: LGHNA, YSLEER. This CDR3 is 18 amino acids long. CDR3 loop: CASSQEELAVSSTDTQYF. The CDR3 nucleotides read TGCGCCAGCAGCCAAGAAGAATTAGCCGTTTCTAGCACAGATACGCAGTATTTT.

The rearrangement joins TRBV11-3 to TRBJ2-2, with a possible D match to TRBD1 (5 bases). Trimming took off 5 bases at V and 5 bases at J, with 9 bases between the two ends. From germline, CDR1 is SGHNT and CDR2 YENEEA. The CDR3 has 13 amino acids. The CDR3 spells CASSARDTGELFF. DNA for the CDR3: TGTGCCAGCAGCGCCAGGGATACCGGGGAGCTGTTTTTT.

The chain couples TRBV29-1 to TRBJ2-1; TRBD2 might be the D (6 bases). Germline V gives CDR1 SQVTM, CDR2 ANQGSEA. With 4 bases removed from V and 4 bases from J, the gap between germline ends came to 11 bases. The CDR3 contains 13 residues. The CDR3 bases are TGCAGCGTTGGCGGGAACACATACAATGAGCAGTTCTTC. Amino acids: CSVGGNTYNEQFF.

This clone showed up just a few times. The chain carries TRBV28 and TRBJ1-5; no reliable D call. V lost 5 bases, J lost 4 bases, and 15 bases lay in between. Germline V gene sequence: CDR1 MDHEN, CDR2 SYDVKM. The CDR3 runs to 15 residues. Here the CDR3 reads CASSHELRENQPQHF. For the CDR3, the DNA is TGTGCCAGCAGTCACGAGCTGAGGGAGAATCAGCCCCAGCATTTT.

The chain is built from TRBV2 and TRBJ2-6; TRBD1 is a possible D gene (6 bases). Germline CDR1 is SNHLY and CDR2 is FYNNEI. The CDR3 consists of 20 residues. Between the trimmed V and J ends, which lost 2 bases and 0 bases, there was a span of 20 bases. The CDR3: CASSELSRRQDNSGANVLTF. The CDR3 DNA sequence: TGTGCCAGCAGTGAACTTAGTAGGAGACAGGATAACTCTGGGGCCAACGTCCTGACTTTC.

V is TRBV6-5 and J is TRBJ1-2; D gene ambiguous. V lost 2 bases to trimming and J lost 0 bases, with 4 bases between them. The CDR3 totals 13 residues. CDR1 and CDR2 (germline): MNHEY, SVGAGI. DNA of the CDR3: TGTGCCAGCAGTTACGCGGCTAACTATGGCTACACCTTC. Protein product: CASSYAANYGYTF.

The rearrangement uses TRBV5-1 and TRBJ1-1, with 8 bases that match TRBD1. Germline values: CDR1 SGHRS, CDR2 YFSETQ. V was clipped by 6 bases and J by 2 bases; unmatched bases: 9. The CDR3 has 15 residues. CDR3 sequence: CASTYPGQANTEAFF. CDR3 nucleotide sequence: TGCGCCAGCACCTACCCGGGACAGGCAAACACTGAAGCTTTCTTT.

J is TRBJ1-1 and V is TRBV6-6, with no clear D. The CDR3 sequence is 13 residues long. In germline, CDR1 is MNHNY, CDR2 SVGAGI (reference sequence). The germline V and J ends were trimmed by 4 bases and 1 base, with 7 bases remaining between them. The CDR3 loop reads CASSWNRNTEAFF. The CDR3, as DNA: TGTGCCAGCAGTTGGAACAGGAACACTGAAGCTTTCTTT.

The chain carries TRBV4-1 and TRBJ2-7; 8 bases are shared with TRBD2. V shed 1 base and J 7 bases; nucleotides not matched to a gene: 12. CDR1 is MGHRA and CDR2 is YSYEKL in the germline V gene. The CDR3 spans 16 residues. DNA of the CDR3: TGCGCCAGCAGCCAAGTGGGGGGACTAGTTCCTTGGGAGCAGTACTTC. Its protein is CASSQVGGLVPWEQYF.

V is TRBV18 and J is TRBJ2-5; maybe TRBD2 (6 bases). CDR1 is KGHSH and CDR2 is LQKENI in the germline V gene. This CDR3 comprises 15 residues. V lost 1 base, J lost 1 base, and 10 bases lay in between. CDR3 residues: CASSPRQGGQETQYF. The CDR3 bases are TGTGCCAGCTCACCACGGCAGGGAGGCCAAGAGACCCAGTACTTC.

This clone was detected only a few times. The CDR3 loop reads CASSEIRPVRAGGNYGYTF. As DNA, the CDR3 is TGTGCCAGCAGTGAAATCCGACCGGTTAGGGCAGGGGGAAACTATGGCTACACCTTC. V and J are TRBV6-1 and TRBJ1-2; 7 nucleotides line up with TRBD1. Germline loops: CDR1 MNHNS, CDR2 SASEGT. The J segment lost 2 bases and the V segment lost 2 bases, leaving 17 bases of the junction unmatched. This CDR3 has 19 residues.

The chain combines TRBV28 with TRBJ2-2; 10 bases agree with TRBD1. With 6 bases clipped from V and 3 bases from J, the junction kept 16 bases outside the gene matches. The CDR3 has 19 amino acids. CDR1 and CDR2 from the germline V gene are MDHEN and SYDVKM. This CDR3 reads CASSLTDMADRGDTGELFF. The CDR3 nucleotides are TGTGCCAGCAGCTTAACGGACATGGCGGACAGGGGGGACACCGGGGAGCTGTTTTTT.

The chain links TRBV6-5 to TRBJ2-7; TRBD1 matches 7 bases. J lost 4 bases, V lost 0 bases, and 3 bases had no gene match. This CDR3 has 14 residues. CDR1 and CDR2 from the germline V gene are MNHEY and SVGAGI. For the CDR3, the DNA is TGTGCCAGCAGTTACTCGAGACAGGGTTACGAGCAGTACTTC. This codes for CASSYSRQGYEQYF.